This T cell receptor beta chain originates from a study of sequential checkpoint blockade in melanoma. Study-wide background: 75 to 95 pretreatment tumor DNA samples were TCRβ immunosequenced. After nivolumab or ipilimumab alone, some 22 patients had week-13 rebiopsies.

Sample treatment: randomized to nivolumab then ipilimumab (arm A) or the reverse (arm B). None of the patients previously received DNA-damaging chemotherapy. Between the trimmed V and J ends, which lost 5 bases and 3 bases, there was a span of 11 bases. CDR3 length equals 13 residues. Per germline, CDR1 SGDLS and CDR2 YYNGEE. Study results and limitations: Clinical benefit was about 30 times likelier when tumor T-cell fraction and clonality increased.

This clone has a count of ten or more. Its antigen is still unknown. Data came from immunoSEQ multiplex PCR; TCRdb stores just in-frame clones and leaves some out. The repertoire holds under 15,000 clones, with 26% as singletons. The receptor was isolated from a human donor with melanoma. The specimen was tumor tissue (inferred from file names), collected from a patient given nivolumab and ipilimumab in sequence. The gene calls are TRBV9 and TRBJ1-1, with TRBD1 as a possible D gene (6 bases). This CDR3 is CASSADRYTEAFF. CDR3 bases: TGTGCCAGCAGTGCTGACAGGTACACTGAAGCTTTCTTT.